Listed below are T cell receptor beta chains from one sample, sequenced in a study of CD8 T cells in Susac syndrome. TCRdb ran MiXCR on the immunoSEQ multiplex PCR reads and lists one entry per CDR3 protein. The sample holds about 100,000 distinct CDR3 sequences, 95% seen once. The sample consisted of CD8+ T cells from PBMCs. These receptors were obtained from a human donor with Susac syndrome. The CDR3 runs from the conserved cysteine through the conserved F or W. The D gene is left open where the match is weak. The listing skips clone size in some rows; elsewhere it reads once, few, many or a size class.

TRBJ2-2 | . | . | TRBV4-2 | CASSQDSEGTGELFF | TGTGCCAGCAGCCAAGATTCAGAGGGCACCGGGGAGCTGTTTTTT
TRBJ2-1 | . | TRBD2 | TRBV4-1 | CASSRPIASGRHIPYNEQFF | TGCGCCAGCAGCCGACCGATAGCTAGCGGGAGGCATATTCCGTACAATGAGCAGTTCTTC
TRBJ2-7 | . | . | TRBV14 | CASSQEYGPYEQYF | TGTGCCAGCAGCCAAGAGTACGGTCCCTACGAGCAGTACTTC
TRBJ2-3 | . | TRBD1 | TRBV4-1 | CASSQLGTGADTQYF | TGCGCCAGCAGCCAACTCGGGACAGGGGCAGATACGCAGTATTTT
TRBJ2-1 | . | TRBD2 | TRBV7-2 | CASRLGGLEANEQFF | TGTGCCAGCCGCCTAGGGGGACTAGAGGCCAATGAGCAGTTCTTC
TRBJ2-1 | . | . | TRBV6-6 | CASSYSLGNEQFF | TGTGCCAGCAGTTACTCGCTAGGGAATGAGCAGTTCTTC
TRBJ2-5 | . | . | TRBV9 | CASSARAIGETQYF | TGTGCCAGCAGCGCCAGGGCAATTGGAGAGACCCAGTACTTC
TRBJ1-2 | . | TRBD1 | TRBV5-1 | CASSREGTANPAYGYTF | TGCGCCAGCAGCCGGGAGGGGACAGCGAATCCCGCCTATGGCTACACCTTC
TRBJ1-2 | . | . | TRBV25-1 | CASSERTDLYGYTF | TGTGCCAGCAGTGAACGGACAGACCTCTATGGCTACACCTTC
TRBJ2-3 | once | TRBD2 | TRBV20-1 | CSARDLRGGPPDTQYF | TGCAGTGCTAGAGATCTCCGCGGGGGGCCCCCAGATACGCAGTATTTT
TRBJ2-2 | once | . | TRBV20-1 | CSAWRSTTSPTGELFF | TGCAGTGCATGGAGATCCACGACTAGTCCGACCGGGGAGCTGTTTTTT
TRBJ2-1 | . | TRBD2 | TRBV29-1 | CSAEVRGGQQFF | TGCAGCGCCGAGGTTCGGGGGGGCCAGCAGTTCTTC
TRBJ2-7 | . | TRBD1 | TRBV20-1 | CSADAGTAFSYEQYF | TGCAGTGCTGATGCCGGGACAGCCTTTTCCTACGAGCAGTACTTC
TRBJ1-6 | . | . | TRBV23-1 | CASSQAGRRSPLHF | TGCGCCAGCAGTCAAGCGGGGAGGCGTTCACCCCTCCACTTT
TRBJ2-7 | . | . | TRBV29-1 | CSVGRAGTGEQYF | TGCAGCGTTGGGCGTGCAGGAACGGGGGAGCAGTACTTC
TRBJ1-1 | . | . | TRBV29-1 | CSVVGQAGGTEAFF | TGCAGCGTTGTGGGTCAGGCCGGTGGGACTGAAGCTTTCTTT